This T cell receptor beta chain was sequenced for a study of vaccination effects on CD4 cells after COVID-19. Data came from immunoSEQ multiplex PCR; TCRdb stores just in-frame clones and leaves some out. The data contain about 34,000 clones, approximately 73% of them singletons. Before sequencing took place, the ViraFEST assay used viral peptide pools to expand antigen-specific CD4+ T cells. Following an approximately 10-day culture, CD4+ T cells were purified. This individual tested PCR-positive for SARS-CoV-2 infection between March and December 2020. In the case of this clone: What it binds is unknown.

Looked up from germline, CDR1 is SGHDT and CDR2 is YYEEEE. The length of the CDR3 is 16 residues. Trimming cost V 2 bases and J 10 bases; bases outside gene matches: 10. The material was CD4+ T cells from PBMCs cultured with a peptide pool, obtained before COVID-19 vaccination. The rearrangement joins TRBV5-6 to TRBJ1-6, with 9 bases fitting TRBD1. The clonotype originates from a human donor who had a prior SARS-CoV-2 infection. For the CDR3, the DNA is TGTGCCAGCAGCTTATTATCCGGGACAGGGTTCTCACCCCTCCACTTT. Encoded protein: CASSLLSGTGFSPLHF.